One sample yielded the 20 T cell receptor beta chains listed below, sequenced in a study of CD8+ T cells in alopecia areata. cDNA serving as the sequencing template came from extracted, reverse transcribed RNA. Clones were sequenced by immunoSEQ multiplex PCR, and TCRdb holds only the in-frame ones, with some missing. The repertoire holds fewer than 200,000 clones, with approximately 70% as singletons. The input for sequencing was CD8+ T cells sorted from blood, taken at week 0. The receptor set was obtained from a human donor with alopecia areata.

The chain joins TRBV6-5 to TRBJ1-2; the D gene is possibly TRBD1 (5 bases). The CDR3 totals 14 residues. Trimming left V 7 bases short and J 1 base short, with 13 bases between. The V gene's germline CDR1 is MNHEY and CDR2 SVGAGI. The CDR3 region is CASTQRGNNYGYTF. CDR3 in DNA: TGTGCCAGCACCCAACGGGGGAATAACTATGGCTACACCTTC.

The chain combines TRBV2 with TRBJ1-5; D call uncertain. CDR1 and CDR2 (germline): SNHLY, FYNNEI. The germline V and J ends were trimmed by 1 base and 5 bases, with 12 bases remaining between them. The CDR3 totals 15 residues. The DNA for the CDR3 is TGTGCCAGCAGTGAAGGTGCTGGTCTAGATCAGCCCCAGCATTTT. Amino acid sequence: CASSEGAGLDQPQHF.

CDR3 region: CASSLVSSSTDTQYF. CDR3 DNA: TGTGCCAGCAGCTTAGTGAGCAGTAGCACAGATACGCAGTATTTT. The rearrangement links TRBV7-6 to TRBJ2-3, with D unclear. Germline V gene data show CDR1 as SGHVS and CDR2 as FNYEAQ. The CDR3 contains 15 residues. V lost 1 base, J lost 0 bases, and 8 bases lay in between.

The genes are TRBV2 and TRBJ1-4; D ambiguous. Trimming took 6 bases from V and 2 from J, leaving 13 bases between them. The CDR3 consists of 15 residues. Germline V lookup: CDR1 SNHLY, CDR2 FYNNEI. The DNA for the CDR3 is TGTGCCAGCAGAGTCCTAGGGAGGACTAATGAAAAACTGTTTTTT. The encoded protein is CASRVLGRTNEKLFF.

The rearrangement uses TRBV6-5 and TRBJ1-2; D is unresolved. Trimming pared 0 bases from V and 1 base from J, leaving 6 bases between. The germline CDR1 and CDR2 sequences are MNHEY and SVGAGI. This CDR3 region has 14 residues. For the CDR3, the DNA is TGTGCCAGCAGTTACTCCACCGGTAACTATGGCTACACCTTC. This gives the protein CASSYSTGNYGYTF.

This clone was counted between two and nine times. The chain uses TRBV27 and TRBJ1-6; D is uncertain. CDR3 length: 13 amino acids. Germline V CDR1 and CDR2: MNHEY, SMNVEV (reference sequence). The V end was cut by 6 bases, the J end by 8 bases, with 11 bases between. CDR3 residues: CASRPNLHSPLHF. Written as DNA, the CDR3 is TGTGCCAGCAGGCCGAATCTTCATTCACCCCTCCACTTT.

J is TRBJ2-7 and V is TRBV30; 8 nucleotides line up with TRBD1. Trimming took 5 bases from V and 2 from J; bases not matched to a gene: 5. Germline CDR1 is GTSNPN and CDR2 is SVGIG (reference sequence). The CDR3 contains 13 residues. The CDR3 DNA follows: TGTGCCTGGGGCTGGGACAGGACCTACGAGCAGTACTTC. Amino acid sequence: CAWGWDRTYEQYF.

The chain recombines TRBV23-1 with TRBJ2-3, with TRBD1 identical over 10 bases. TRBV23-1 falls under the ORF class, with uncertain function. This CDR3 spans 13 amino acids. V was clipped by 10 bases and J by 1 base; unmatched bases: 2. The CDR3 DNA reads as TGCGCCATCGGGACAGGGGGCACAGATACGCAGTATTTT. This gives the protein CAIGTGGTDTQYF.

This clone occurred a few times. The rearrangement links TRBV27 to TRBJ1-6; 7 nucleotides match TRBD1. This CDR3 is built from 14 residues. CDR1 is MNHEY and CDR2 is SMNVEV in the germline V gene (reference sequence). The junction had 8 bases not matched to a gene; V was cut back by 6 bases and J by 9 bases. This CDR3 is CASRPGQTTSPLHF. In DNA, the CDR3 is TGTGCCAGCAGGCCGGGACAGACTACTTCACCCCTCCACTTT.

The rearrangement joins TRBV29-1 to TRBJ2-5; 10 bases agree with TRBD1. The CDR3 runs to 13 residues. V was clipped by 4 bases and J by 5 bases; unmatched bases: 4. CDR1 is SQVTM, CDR2 ANQGSEA, per germline. The CDR3 DNA sequence: TGCAGCGTTGCCGACAGGGGGCCGGAGACCCAGTACTTC. Translated, it gives CSVADRGPETQYF. Based on the CDR3 plus reference TRBV29-1 and TRBJ2-5, the full variable domain is SAVISQKPSRDICQRGTSLTIQCQVDSQVTMMFWYRQQPGQSLTLIATANQGSEATYESGFVIDKFPISRPNLTFSTLTVSNMSPEDSSIYLCSVADRGPETQYFGPGTRLLVL.

The gene calls are TRBV2 and TRBJ2-1; D might be TRBD1 or TRBD2, each matching 6 bases. Trimming stripped 6 bases from V and 2 bases from J, with 14 bases between. Germline assignment: CDR1 SNHLY and CDR2 FYNNEI. This CDR3 has 15 residues. The CDR3 loop is CASSQGGYTYNEQFF. CDR3 nucleotides: TGTGCCAGCAGCCAAGGGGGGTACACCTACAATGAGCAGTTCTTC. The variable domain in full, with the rest retrieved from reference TRBV2 and TRBJ2-1, is EPEVTQTPSHQVTQMGQEVILRCVPISNHLYFYWYRQILGQKVEFLVSFYNNEISEKSEIFDDQFSVERPDGSNFTLKIRSTKLEDSAMYFCASSQGGYTYNEQFFGPGTRLTVL.

This chain uses TRBV5-1 with TRBJ2-7; 11 nucleotides align to TRBD2. CDR1 and CDR2 (germline): SGHRS, YFSETQ. This CDR3 is built from 15 residues. V shed 2 bases and J 3 bases; nucleotides not matched to a gene: 4. CDR3 nucleotides: TGCGCCAGCAGCTTAACGACTAGCGGGGACTACGAGCAGTACTTC. This gives the protein CASSLTTSGDYEQYF.

The chain is built from TRBV11-2 and TRBJ2-1; D is ambiguous. The V end lost 6 bases, the J end lost 7 bases, and 4 bases lay between the germline ends. The germline gives CDR1 SGHAT, CDR2 FQNNGV. This CDR3 contains 10 residues. The DNA for the CDR3 is TGTGCCAGCAGTATGAATGAGCAGTTCTTC. Its protein is CASSMNEQFF.

The chain employs TRBV30 and TRBJ2-1; tentative D call: TRBD2 (6 bases). Germline loops: CDR1 GTSNPN, CDR2 SVGIG (reference sequence). V lost 0 bases and J 2 bases, leaving 11 bases between the germline ends. The CDR3 loop spans 15 amino acids. The CDR3 DNA reads TGTGCCTGGAGTGTACCTGGGGGGACCTACAATGAGCAGTTCTTC. Amino acids: CAWSVPGGTYNEQFF.

The chain carries TRBV14 and TRBJ2-7; D gene uncertain. V lost 1 base and J lost 1, with 14 bases in between. This CDR3 is 16 amino acids long. Germline CDR1 SGHDN, CDR2 FVKESK. The CDR3 spells CASSQVRGRESYEQYF. CDR3 DNA: TGTGCCAGCAGCCAAGTTAGAGGCAGAGAGTCCTACGAGCAGTACTTC.

The gene calls are TRBV7-6 and TRBJ2-3; weak D call: TRBD2 (6 bases). Germline CDR1 is SGHVS and CDR2 is FNYEAQ. V dropped 8 bases and J dropped 2 bases, with 14 bases sitting between them. There are 14 residues in the CDR3. For the CDR3, the DNA is TGTGCCAGCGGTTGGGCGGACTACACAGATACGCAGTATTTT. Its protein product is CASGWADYTDTQYF. Full variable domain (outside the CDR3, taken from reference TRBV7-6 and TRBJ2-3): GAGVSQSPRYKVTKRGQDVALRCDPISGHVSLYWYRQALGQGPEFLTYFNYEAQQDKSGLPNDRFSAERPEGSISTLTIQRTEQRDSAMYRCASGWADYTDTQYFGPGTRLTVL.

This clone was detected only a few times. This specimen includes other DNA sequences encoding the same CDR3. The rearrangement uses TRBV15 and TRBJ2-2; no firm D call. Germline-derived CDR1 and CDR2 are LNHNV and YYDKDF (reference sequence). Trimming stripped 1 base from V and 4 bases from J, with 4 bases between. This CDR3 comprises 13 residues. The CDR3 here is CATSRVGTGELFF. In DNA form, the CDR3 reads TGTGCCACCAGCAGAGTTGGCACCGGGGAGCTGTTTTTT.

This clone was observed a single time. CDR3 sequence (DNA): TGTGCCAGCAGCCAGGGACCGGCCCATCAGCCCCAGCATTTT. Translated, it gives CASSQGPAHQPQHF. The chain employs TRBV7-9 and TRBJ1-5; D is possibly TRBD1 (5 bases). CDR3 length equals 14 residues. Trimming took off 5 bases at V and 5 bases at J, with 13 bases between the two ends. Germline values: CDR1 SEHNR, CDR2 FQNEAQ (reference sequence).

The chain is built from TRBV25-1 and TRBJ1-2, with 11 positions matching TRBD1. The CDR3 loop spans 13 amino acids. The germline V gene encodes CDR1 MGHDK and CDR2 SYGVNS. Trimming cost V 8 bases and J 8 bases; bases outside gene matches: 7. The chain's CDR3 is CASVGQGAGGYTF. In DNA form, the CDR3 reads TGTGCCAGCGTCGGACAGGGGGCTGGAGGCTACACCTTC.

V and J are TRBV7-9 and TRBJ2-7; D is unresolved. From germline, CDR1 is SEHNR and CDR2 FQNEAQ (reference sequence). Trimming took 1 base from V and 2 from J, leaving 9 bases between them. The CDR3 length is 14 residues. CDR3 in DNA: TGTGCCAGCAGCTTAGTGGCACGGGCCTACGAGCAGTACTTC. Its translation: CASSLVARAYEQYF.